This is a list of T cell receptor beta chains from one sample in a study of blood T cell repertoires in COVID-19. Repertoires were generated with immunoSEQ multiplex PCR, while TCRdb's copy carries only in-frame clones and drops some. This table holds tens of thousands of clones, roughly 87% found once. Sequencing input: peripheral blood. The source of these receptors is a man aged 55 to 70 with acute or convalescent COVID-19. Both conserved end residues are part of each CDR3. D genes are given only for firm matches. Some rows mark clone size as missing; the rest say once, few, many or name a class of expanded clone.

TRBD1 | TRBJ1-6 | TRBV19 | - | CASSPGQGGRNSPLHF | TGTGCCAGTAGTCCCGGACAGGGTGGTAGGAATTCACCCCTCCACTTT
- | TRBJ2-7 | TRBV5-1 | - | CASSQRGEGGVEQYF | TGCGCCAGCAGCCAGAGGGGGGAAGGGGGCGTAGAGCAGTACTTC
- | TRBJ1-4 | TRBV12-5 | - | CASGLGRVREKLFF | TGTGCTAGTGGTTTGGGGAGGGTTCGAGAAAAACTGTTTTTT
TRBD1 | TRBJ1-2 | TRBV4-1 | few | CASRKSVMDRMNYGYTF | TGCGCCAGCAGGAAGTCCGTGATGGACAGGATGAACTATGGCTACACCTTC
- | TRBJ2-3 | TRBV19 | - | CASSMSVGTHFPTSTDTQYF | TGTGCCAGTAGTATGTCGGTGGGGACTCATTTCCCAACTAGCACAGATACGCAGTATTTT
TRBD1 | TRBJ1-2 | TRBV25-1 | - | CASSLPGQGVGGYTF | TGTGCCAGCAGTCTCCCGGGACAGGGGGTGGGAGGCTACACCTTC
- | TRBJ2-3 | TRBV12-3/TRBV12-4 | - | CASSLGGGSAQYF | TGTGCCAGCAGTTTAGGGGGGGGCAGTGCGCAGTATTTT
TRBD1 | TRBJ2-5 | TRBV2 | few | CASMLGQGARVTQYF | TGTGCCAGCATGTTGGGACAGGGGGCTAGGGTGACCCAGTACTTC
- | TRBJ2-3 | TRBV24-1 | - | CATSERGRGATDTQYF | TGTGCCACCAGTGAGAGGGGGCGGGGAGCCACAGATACGCAGTATTTT
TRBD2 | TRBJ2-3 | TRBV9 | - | CASSVEGGTLGVDTQYF | TGTGCCAGCAGCGTAGAGGGAGGGACCCTAGGTGTCGATACGCAGTATTTT
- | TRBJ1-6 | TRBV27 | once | CASSFTGTSYNSPLHF | TGTGCCAGCAGTTTCACGGGAACCTCCTATAATTCACCCCTCCACTTT
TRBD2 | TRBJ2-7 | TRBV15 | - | CATSTSGVSSYEQYF | TGTGCCACCAGCACTAGCGGGGTATCCTCCTACGAGCAGTACTTC
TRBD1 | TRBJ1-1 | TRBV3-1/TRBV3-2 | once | CASSYGQVNTEAFF | TGTGCCAGCAGTTACGGACAGGTTAACACTGAAGCTTTCTTT
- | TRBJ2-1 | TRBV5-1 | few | CASSFAPQGLGSYNEQFF | TGCGCCAGCAGCTTCGCCCCCCAGGGTTTGGGCTCCTACAATGAGCAGTTCTTC
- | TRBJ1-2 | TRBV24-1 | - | CATSEPTKPGAYGYTF | TGTGCCACCAGTGAGCCTACGAAACCCGGAGCCTATGGCTACACCTTC
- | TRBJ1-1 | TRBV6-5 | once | CASSYSSGWANEAFF | TGTGCCAGCAGTTACTCGAGTGGATGGGCTAATGAAGCTTTCTTT
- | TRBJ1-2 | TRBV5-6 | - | CASSLYRGETNYGYTF | TGTGCCAGCAGCTTGTACCGGGGGGAAACTAACTATGGCTACACCTTC
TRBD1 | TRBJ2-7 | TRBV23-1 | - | CASSQSGDRTRTNTSYEQYF | TGCGCCAGCAGTCAATCGGGGGACAGGACAAGGACAAACACTTCCTACGAGCAGTACTTC
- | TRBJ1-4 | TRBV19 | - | CASSRSANEKLFF | TGTGCCAGTAGTCGAAGCGCTAATGAAAAACTGTTTTTT
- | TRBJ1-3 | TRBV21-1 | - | CASSSRSGTGNTIYF | TGTGCCAGCAGCTCGAGATCGGGGACTGGAAACACCATATATTTT
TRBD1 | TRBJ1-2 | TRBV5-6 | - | CASSGTGGFGGGYTF | TGTGCCAGCAGCGGGACAGGGGGCTTCGGAGGCGGCTACACCTTC
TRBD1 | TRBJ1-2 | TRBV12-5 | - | CASGHLSGTGNYGYTF | TGTGCTAGTGGTCATTTATCCGGGACAGGGAACTATGGCTACACCTTC
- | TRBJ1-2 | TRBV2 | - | CASSPELGGYTF | TGTGCCAGCAGTCCGGAGCTGGGTGGCTACACCTTC
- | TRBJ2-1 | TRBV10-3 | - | CAISGDKGRIVNEQFF | TGTGCCATCAGTGGGGACAAGGGGAGAATAGTCAATGAGCAGTTCTTC
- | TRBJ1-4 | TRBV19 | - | CASSTSGLNEKLFF | TGTGCCAGTAGTACCTCCGGTCTTAATGAAAAACTGTTTTTT
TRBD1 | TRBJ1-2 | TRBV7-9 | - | CASSPGTGVPYTF | TGTGCCAGCAGCCCAGGGACAGGGGTACCCTACACCTTC
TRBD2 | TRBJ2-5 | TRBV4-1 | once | CASSQRLAEETQYF | TGCGCCAGCAGCCAGCGGCTAGCGGAAGAGACCCAGTACTTC
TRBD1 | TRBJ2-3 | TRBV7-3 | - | CASSLRTGADTQYF | TGTGCCAGCAGCTTAAGGACAGGGGCAGATACGCAGTATTTT
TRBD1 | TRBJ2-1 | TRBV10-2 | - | CASRDRDYNEQFF | TGCGCCAGCAGGGACAGGGACTACAATGAGCAGTTCTTC
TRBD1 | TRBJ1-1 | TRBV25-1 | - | CASSDFTGGNTEAFF | TGTGCCAGCAGTGATTTTACAGGGGGTAACACTGAAGCTTTCTTT
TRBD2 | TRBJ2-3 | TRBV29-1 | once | CSVEGKTSGGAVAVTGTDTQYF | TGCAGCGTTGAAGGCAAGACTAGCGGGGGGGCCGTGGCGGTTACCGGAACAGATACGCAGTATTTT
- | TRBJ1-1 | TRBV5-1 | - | CASSNQGSTEAFF | TGCGCCAGCAGCAACCAGGGCAGCACTGAAGCTTTCTTT
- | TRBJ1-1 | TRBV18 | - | CASSQGVPSGEAFF | TGTGCCAGCTCACAGGGGGTCCCCTCGGGTGAAGCTTTCTTT
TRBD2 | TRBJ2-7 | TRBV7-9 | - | CASSSPGLAGDNYEQYF | TGTGCCAGCAGCAGCCCGGGACTAGCGGGGGATAATTACGAGCAGTACTTC
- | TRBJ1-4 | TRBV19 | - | CASSITGSANEKLFF | TGTGCCAGTAGTATAACGGGGTCAGCTAATGAAAAACTGTTTTTT
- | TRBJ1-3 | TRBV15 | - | CATSRELDGRAGRPIYF | TGTGCCACCAGCAGAGAGCTGGACGGTAGAGCCGGGAGACCCATATATTTT